This TCR beta chain came from a study of T cell responses to AZD1222 COVID-19 vaccine. Points from the study as a whole: White British donors predominated, females outnumbered males, and clonal diversity was possibly underestimated. Breadth and depth of Spike-specific TCRs rose after two AZD1222 doses. Baseline seropositivity occurred in only a handful of AZD1222 recipients.

CDR3 length equals 12 residues. Germline CDR1 and CDR2: SGHNT and YENEEA. V gave up 3 bases and J gave up 7 bases, with 6 bases separating them. Concerning this clone itself: The antigen is unknown.

This table comes from immunoSEQ multiplex PCR, and its TCRdb copy is limited to in-frame clones, with some not included. The sample contains 60,000 to 90,000 clones, around 86% of which appear only once. The sequences come from peripheral blood, collected 28 days after the second AZD1222 dose. The sequence came from an adult who received the AZD1222 COVID-19 vaccine. The chain recombines TRBV11-3 with TRBJ2-2; tentative D call: TRBD2 (5 bases). The chain's CDR3 is CASSLGVGELFF. The CDR3 nucleotides are TGTGCCAGCAGCTTGGGAGTCGGGGAGCTGTTTTTT.